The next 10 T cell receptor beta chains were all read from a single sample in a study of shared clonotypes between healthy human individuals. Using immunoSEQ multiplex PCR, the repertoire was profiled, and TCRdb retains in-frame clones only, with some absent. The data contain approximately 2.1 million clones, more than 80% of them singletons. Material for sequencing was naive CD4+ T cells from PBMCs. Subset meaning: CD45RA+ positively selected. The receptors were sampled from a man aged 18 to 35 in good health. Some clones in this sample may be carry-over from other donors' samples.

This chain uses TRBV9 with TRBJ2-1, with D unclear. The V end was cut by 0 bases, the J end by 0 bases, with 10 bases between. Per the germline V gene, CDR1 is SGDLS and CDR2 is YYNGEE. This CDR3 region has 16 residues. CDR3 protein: CASSVAGRASYNEQFF. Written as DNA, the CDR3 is TGTGCCAGCAGCGTAGCTGGCCGAGCCTCCTACAATGAGCAGTTCTTC.

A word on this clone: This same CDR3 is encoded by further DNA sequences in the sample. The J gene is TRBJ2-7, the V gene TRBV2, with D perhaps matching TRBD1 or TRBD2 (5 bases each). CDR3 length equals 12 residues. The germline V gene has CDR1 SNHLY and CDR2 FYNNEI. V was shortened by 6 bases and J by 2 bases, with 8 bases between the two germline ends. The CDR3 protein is CASRVGPYEQYF. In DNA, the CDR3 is TGTGCCAGCAGAGTGGGACCCTACGAGCAGTACTTC. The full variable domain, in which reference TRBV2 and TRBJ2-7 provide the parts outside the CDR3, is EPEVTQTPSHQVTQMGQEVILRCVPISNHLYFYWYRQILGQKVEFLVSFYNNEISEKSEIFDDQFSVERPDGSNFTLKIRSTKLEDSAMYFCASRVGPYEQYFGPGTRLTVT.

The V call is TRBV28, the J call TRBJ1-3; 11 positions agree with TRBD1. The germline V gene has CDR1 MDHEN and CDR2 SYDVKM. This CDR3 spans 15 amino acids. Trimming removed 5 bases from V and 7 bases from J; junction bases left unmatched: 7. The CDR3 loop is CASSEGQGVGNTIYF. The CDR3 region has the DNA TGTGCCAGCAGTGAGGGACAGGGGGTTGGGAACACCATATATTTT.

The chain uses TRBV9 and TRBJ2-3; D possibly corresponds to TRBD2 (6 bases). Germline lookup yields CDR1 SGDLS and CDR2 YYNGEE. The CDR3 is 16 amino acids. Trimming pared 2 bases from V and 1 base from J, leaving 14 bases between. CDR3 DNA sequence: TGTGCCAGCAGCGTTGAGACCGGGAGCGGCACAGATACGCAGTATTTT. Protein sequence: CASSVETGSGTDTQYF. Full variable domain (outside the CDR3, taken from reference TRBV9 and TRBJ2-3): DSGVTQTPKHLITATGQRVTLRCSPRSGDLSVYWYQQSLDQGLQFLIQYYNGEERAKGNILERFSAQQFPDLHSELNLSSLELGDSALYFCASSVETGSGTDTQYFGPGTRLTVL.

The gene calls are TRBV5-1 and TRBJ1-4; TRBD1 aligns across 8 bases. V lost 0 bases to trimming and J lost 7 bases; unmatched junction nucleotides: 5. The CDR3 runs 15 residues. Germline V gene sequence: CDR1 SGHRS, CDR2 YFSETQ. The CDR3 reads CASSLGQGAIEKLFF. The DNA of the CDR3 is TGCGCCAGCAGCTTGGGGCAGGGGGCAATTGAAAAACTGTTTTTT.

CDR3 sequence: CASSQDLSDRGPYPRGYTF. CDR3 nucleotide sequence: TGCGCCAGCAGCCAAGATCTCTCTGACAGGGGGCCCTACCCTCGAGGCTACACCTTC. V is TRBV4-3 and J is TRBJ1-2; 10 bases fit TRBD1. CDR1 is LGHNA and CDR2 is YSLEER in the germline V gene. This CDR3 has 19 residues. V shed 0 bases and J 8 bases; nucleotides not matched to a gene: 18.

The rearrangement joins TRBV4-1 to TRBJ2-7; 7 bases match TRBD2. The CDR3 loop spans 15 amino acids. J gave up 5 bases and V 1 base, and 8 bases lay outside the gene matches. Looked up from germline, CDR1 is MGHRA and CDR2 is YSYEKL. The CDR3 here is CASSQGGRGENEQYF. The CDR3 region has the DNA TGCGCCAGCAGCCAAGGGGGTCGGGGGGAAAACGAGCAGTACTTC.

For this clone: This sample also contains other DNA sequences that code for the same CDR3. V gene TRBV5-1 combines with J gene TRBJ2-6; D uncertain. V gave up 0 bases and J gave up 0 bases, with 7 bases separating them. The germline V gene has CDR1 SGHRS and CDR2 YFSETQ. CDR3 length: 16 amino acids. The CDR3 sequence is CASSLGPTSGANVLTF. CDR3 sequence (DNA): TGCGCCAGCAGCTTGGGCCCTACCTCTGGGGCCAACGTCCTGACTTTC. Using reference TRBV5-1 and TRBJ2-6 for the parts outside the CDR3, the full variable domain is KAGVTQTPRYLIKTRGQQVTLSCSPISGHRSVSWYQQTPGQGLQFLFEYFSETQRNKGNFPGRFSGRQFSNSRSEMNVSTLELGDSALYLCASSLGPTSGANVLTFGAGSRLTVL.

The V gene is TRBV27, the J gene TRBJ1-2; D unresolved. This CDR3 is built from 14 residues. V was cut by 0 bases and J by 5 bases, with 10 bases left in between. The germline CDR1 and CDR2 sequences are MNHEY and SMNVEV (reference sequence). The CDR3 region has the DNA TGTGCCAGCAGTTTATCTGGCAGACGGTATGGCTACACCTTC. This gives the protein CASSLSGRRYGYTF.

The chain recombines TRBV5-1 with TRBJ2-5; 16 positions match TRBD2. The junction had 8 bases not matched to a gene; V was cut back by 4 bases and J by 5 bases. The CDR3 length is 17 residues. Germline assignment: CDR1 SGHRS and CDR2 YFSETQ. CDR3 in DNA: TGCGCCAGCAGCGCGGGACTAGCGGGAGGGCCTGTGGAGACCCAGTACTTC. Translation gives CASSAGLAGGPVETQYF.